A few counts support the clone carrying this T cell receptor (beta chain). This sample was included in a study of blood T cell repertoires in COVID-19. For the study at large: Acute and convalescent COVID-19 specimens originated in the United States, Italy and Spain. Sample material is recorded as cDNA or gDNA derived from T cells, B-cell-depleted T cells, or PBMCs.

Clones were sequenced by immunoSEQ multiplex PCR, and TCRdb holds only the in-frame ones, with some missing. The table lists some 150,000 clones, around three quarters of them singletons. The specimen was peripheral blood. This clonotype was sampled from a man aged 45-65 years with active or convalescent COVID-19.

CDR3 loop: CATRQENTGELFF. CDR3 in DNA: TGTGCCACGAGACAGGAAAACACCGGGGAGCTGTTTTTT. The chain employs TRBV15 and TRBJ2-2; D might be TRBD1 (6 bases). Germline loops: CDR1 LNHNV, CDR2 YYDKDF (reference sequence). Trimming left V 9 bases short and J 2 bases short, with 10 bases between. The CDR3 runs 13 residues.